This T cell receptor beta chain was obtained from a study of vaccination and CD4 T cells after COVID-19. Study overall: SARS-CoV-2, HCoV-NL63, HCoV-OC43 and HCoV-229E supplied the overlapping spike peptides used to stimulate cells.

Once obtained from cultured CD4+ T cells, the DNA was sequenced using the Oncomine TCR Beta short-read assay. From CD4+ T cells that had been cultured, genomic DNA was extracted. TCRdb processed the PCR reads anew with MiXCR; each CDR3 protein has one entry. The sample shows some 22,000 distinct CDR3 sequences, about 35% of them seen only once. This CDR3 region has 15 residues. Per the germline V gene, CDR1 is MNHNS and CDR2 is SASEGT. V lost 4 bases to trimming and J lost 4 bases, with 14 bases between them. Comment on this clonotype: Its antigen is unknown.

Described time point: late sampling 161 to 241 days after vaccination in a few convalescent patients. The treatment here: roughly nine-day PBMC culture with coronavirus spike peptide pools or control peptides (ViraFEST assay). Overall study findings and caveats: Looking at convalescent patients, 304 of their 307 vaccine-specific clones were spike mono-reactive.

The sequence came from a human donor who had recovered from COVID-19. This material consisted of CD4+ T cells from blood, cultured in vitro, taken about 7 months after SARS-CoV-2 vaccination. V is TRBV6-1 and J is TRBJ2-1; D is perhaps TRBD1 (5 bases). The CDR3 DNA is TGTGCCAGCAGTGCTAAGACAGTGGGGTACAATGAGCAGTTCTTC. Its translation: CASSAKTVGYNEQFF.